This T cell receptor beta chain was captured by sequencing in a study of PD-1 blockade in classical Hodgkin lymphoma. The CDR3 has 16 residues. Germline V gives CDR1 SGDLS, CDR2 YYNGEE. Trimming cost V 3 bases and J 1 base, with 15 bases left between them. Relapses following autologous stem cell transplantation were seen in all patients, with brentuximab vedotin exposure varying. Produced via immunoSEQ multiplex PCR; TCRdb's table is partial and in-frame only. The data show fewer than 50,000 clones, with roughly 90% seen just once and over 8% held by the top ten. The receptor's source is a human donor with classical Hodgkin lymphoma. Sequenced material: peripheral blood mononuclear cells (PBMCs), taken at baseline. V gene TRBV9 combines with J gene TRBJ2-3; tentative D call: TRBD2 (7 bases). CDR3 in amino acids: CASSEKGGRGTDTQYF. CDR3 sequence (DNA): TGTGCCAGCAGCGAAAAGGGGGGGAGAGGCACAGATACGCAGTATTTT.